This is a list of T cell receptor beta chains from one sample in a study of PD-L1 blockade in urothelial cancer. Using immunoSEQ multiplex PCR, the repertoire was profiled, and TCRdb retains in-frame clones only, with some absent. The table lists about 52,000 clones, about four fifths of them singletons, with 1% to 1.5% in the top ten. Sample: PBMCs, taken around atezolizumab (anti-PD-L1) treatment. Receptors were obtained from a middle-aged man with urothelial cancer. The CDR3 runs from the conserved cysteine through the conserved F or W. The order of the fields is V gene, J gene, D gene, CDR3 protein. The D gene is left open where the match is weak.

v_call: TRBV19
j_call: TRBJ2-5
d_call: NA
cdr3_aa: CASSIGNSDQETQYF

v_call: TRBV28
j_call: TRBJ2-1
d_call: TRBD2
cdr3_aa: CASSLSWTSGSKDEQFF

v_call: TRBV9
j_call: TRBJ2-7
d_call: TRBD2
cdr3_aa: CASSVDPRAGGLSEQYF

v_call: TRBV27
j_call: TRBJ2-1
d_call: TRBD1
cdr3_aa: CASTVEGQGYNEQFF

v_call: TRBV7-2
j_call: TRBJ2-5
d_call: TRBD1
cdr3_aa: CASSLMHLGGGETQYF

v_call: TRBV7-9
j_call: TRBJ1-3
d_call: NA
cdr3_aa: CASSPGLSGNTIYF

v_call: TRBV25-1
j_call: TRBJ2-7
d_call: TRBD1
cdr3_aa: CASSDQYRGRDEQYF

v_call: TRBV27
j_call: TRBJ1-2
d_call: TRBD1
cdr3_aa: CASGGQGMDYGYTF

v_call: TRBV11-3
j_call: TRBJ1-6
d_call: NA
cdr3_aa: CASSLEAGNNSPLHF

v_call: TRBV30
j_call: TRBJ1-5
d_call: NA
cdr3_aa: CAWTGLGGGLNQPQHF

v_call: TRBV5-1
j_call: TRBJ2-7
d_call: NA
cdr3_aa: CASSSRLAGVYEQYF

v_call: TRBV7-8
j_call: TRBJ2-7
d_call: NA
cdr3_aa: CASSLEDNEQYF

v_call: TRBV25-1
j_call: TRBJ1-5
d_call: NA
cdr3_aa: CASSGGTGNQPQHF

v_call: TRBV7-6
j_call: TRBJ1-1
d_call: NA
cdr3_aa: CASSFREGTEAFF

v_call: TRBV27
j_call: TRBJ1-5
d_call: TRBD1
cdr3_aa: CASSVGTGRNQPQHF

v_call: TRBV28
j_call: TRBJ1-2
d_call: TRBD1
cdr3_aa: CASSSTSTGRYGYTF

v_call: TRBV6-5
j_call: TRBJ1-3
d_call: TRBD1
cdr3_aa: CASRPGQGRNTIYF

v_call: TRBV5-6
j_call: TRBJ1-5
d_call: TRBD1
cdr3_aa: CASSLTGGPAGSNQPQHF